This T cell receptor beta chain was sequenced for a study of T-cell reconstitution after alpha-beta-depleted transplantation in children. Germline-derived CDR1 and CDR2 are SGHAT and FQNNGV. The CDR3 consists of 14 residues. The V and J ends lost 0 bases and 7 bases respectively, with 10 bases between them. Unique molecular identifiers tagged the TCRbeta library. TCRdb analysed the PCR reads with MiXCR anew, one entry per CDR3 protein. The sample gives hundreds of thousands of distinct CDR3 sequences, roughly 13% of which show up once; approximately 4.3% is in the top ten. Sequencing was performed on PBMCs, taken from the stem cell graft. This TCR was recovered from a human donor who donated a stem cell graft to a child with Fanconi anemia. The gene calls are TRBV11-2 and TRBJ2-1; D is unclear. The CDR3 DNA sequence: TGTGCCAGCAGCTTAGATCAGGAGTGGAATGAGCAGTTCTTC. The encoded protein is CASSLDQEWNEQFF.